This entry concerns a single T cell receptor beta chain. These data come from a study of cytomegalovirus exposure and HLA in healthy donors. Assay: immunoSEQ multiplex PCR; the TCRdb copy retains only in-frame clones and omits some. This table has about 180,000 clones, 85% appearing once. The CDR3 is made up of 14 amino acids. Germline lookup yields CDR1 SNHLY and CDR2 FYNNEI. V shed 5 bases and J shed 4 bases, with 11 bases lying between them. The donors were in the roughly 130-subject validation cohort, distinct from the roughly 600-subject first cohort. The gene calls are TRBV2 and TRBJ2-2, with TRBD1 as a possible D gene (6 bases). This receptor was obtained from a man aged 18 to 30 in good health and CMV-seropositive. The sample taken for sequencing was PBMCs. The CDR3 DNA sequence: TGTGCCAGCAGTTACAGGGTAGTCACCGGGGAGCTGTTTTTT. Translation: CASSYRVVTGELFF. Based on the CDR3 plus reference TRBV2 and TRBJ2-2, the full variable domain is EPEVTQTPSHQVTQMGQEVILRCVPISNHLYFYWYRQILGQKVEFLVSFYNNEISEKSEIFDDQFSVERPDGSNFTLKIRSTKLEDSAMYFCASSYRVVTGELFFGEGSRLTVL.